Following are 11 T cell receptor beta chains from one sample sequenced in a study of T cell responses to AZD1222 COVID-19 vaccine. Generated by immunoSEQ multiplex PCR, the TCRdb table keeps only in-frame clones and is missing some. The data hold about 72,000 clones, with around 86% observed a single time. The specimen was peripheral blood, collected on day 0 of AZD1222 vaccination. These receptors were obtained from an adult in good health.

The chain combines TRBV5-6 with TRBJ1-5; D perhaps matches TRBD1 (5 bases). This CDR3 has 14 residues. Germline CDR1 is SGHDT and CDR2 is YYEEEE. The germline V and J ends were trimmed by 1 base and 4 bases, with 9 bases remaining between them. The CDR3 bases are TGTGCCAGCAGCTTGTTTCGGGGGAATCAGCCCCAGCATTTT. It encodes CASSLFRGNQPQHF.

This clone has only one observation. V gene TRBV30 combines with J gene TRBJ1-4, with 8 bases identical to TRBD1. The germline gives CDR1 GTSNPN, CDR2 SVGIG (reference sequence). Trimming removed 4 bases from V and 3 bases from J; junction bases left unmatched: 7. The length of the CDR3 is 15 residues. CDR3 amino acids: CAWNPGGIANEKLFF. CDR3 nucleotide sequence: TGTGCCTGGAACCCAGGGGGCATAGCTAATGAAAAACTGTTTTTT.

V and J are TRBV7-3 and TRBJ1-1, with D uncertain. The V and J ends lost 5 bases and 1 base respectively, with 11 bases between them. The CDR3 consists of 14 residues. Germline assignment: CDR1 SGHTA and CDR2 FQGTGA. CDR3 DNA sequence: TGTGCCAGCAGCCCCAACCCTTCGAACACTGAAGCTTTCTTT. Translated, it gives CASSPNPSNTEAFF. Supplemented by reference TRBV7-3 and TRBJ1-1, the full variable domain reads GAGVSQTPSNKVTEKGKYVELRCDPISGHTALYWYRQSLGQGPEFLIYFQGTGAADDSGLPNDRFFAVRPEGSVSTLKIQRTERGDSAVYLCASSPNPSNTEAFFGQGTRLTVV.

The chain uses TRBV3-1 (or the pseudogene TRBV3-2) and TRBJ2-1; no reliable D call. From germline, CDR1 is LGHDT and CDR2 YNNKEL (reference sequence). The length of the CDR3 is 14 residues. V dropped 4 bases and J dropped 12 bases, with 19 bases sitting between them. Written as DNA, the CDR3 is TGTGCCAGCAGCCCGGACCCGGGTCCTACTGGGCAGTTCTTC. The encoded protein is CASSPDPGPTGQFF.

This chain links TRBV24-1 with TRBJ2-5; D perhaps matches TRBD2 (5 bases). Germline CDR1 KGHDR, CDR2 SFDVKD. The V gene lost 3 bases and the J gene lost 4 bases, with 8 bases spanning the gap. The CDR3 runs to 13 residues. The CDR3 DNA follows: TGTGCCACCAGTGATAGGAGGACAGAGACCCAGTACTTC. Protein sequence: CATSDRRTETQYF.

The V and J genes are TRBV18 and TRBJ1-1; D might be TRBD1 (6 bases). CDR3 length equals 13 residues. The V end lost 3 bases, the J end lost 4 bases, and 9 bases lay between the germline ends. CDR1 is KGHSH, CDR2 LQKENI, per germline. The CDR3 DNA follows: TGTGCCAGCTCACCCAGGGGCGCCACTGAAGCTTTCTTT. As protein: CASSPRGATEAFF.

V gene TRBV29-1 combines with J gene TRBJ2-5; tentatively, D is TRBD1 (5 bases). The V gene's germline CDR1 is SQVTM and CDR2 ANQGSEA. CDR3 length: 14 residues. Deletions cut 5 bases from V and 1 base from J, with 14 bases between. CDR3 sequence reads: CSVRTHLAQETQYF. In DNA form, the CDR3 reads TGCAGCGTTCGGACACACTTGGCCCAAGAGACCCAGTACTTC.

A single count supports this clone. The chain is built from TRBV3-1 (or the pseudogene TRBV3-2) and TRBJ2-5; no clear D gene. The V end lost 0 bases, the J end lost 5 bases, and 7 bases lay between the germline ends. This CDR3 region has 13 residues. Per the germline V gene, CDR1 is LGHDT and CDR2 is YNNKEL (reference sequence). CDR3 nucleotides: TGTGCCAGCAGCCAAGAGACCCGGGAGACCCAGTACTTC. As protein: CASSQETRETQYF.

The genes are TRBV6-5 and TRBJ2-1, with 9 bases that match TRBD2. Germline trimming cut 0 bases from V and 6 bases from J; bases unmatched to any gene: 6. CDR1 MNHEY and CDR2 SVGAGI come from the germline V gene. The CDR3 consists of 16 residues. CDR3 nucleotide sequence: TGTGCCAGCAGTTACTCCGCGGGGGGGAGGTCCAATGAGCAGTTCTTC. Translated: CASSYSAGGRSNEQFF.

The V and J genes are TRBV11-1 and TRBJ2-1; 13 bases line up with TRBD2. V was pared by 5 bases and J by 13 bases, with 8 bases of the junction left unmatched. Germline values: CDR1 SGHAT, CDR2 FQDESV (reference sequence). This CDR3 has 14 residues. DNA for the CDR3: TGTGCCAGCAGCCTTCTGGGACTAGCGGGGTCTCAGTTCTTC. Protein: CASSLLGLAGSQFF. Full variable domain (remainder filled in from reference TRBV11-1 and TRBJ2-1): EAEVAQSPRYKITEKSQAVAFWCDPISGHATLYWYRQILGQGPELLVQFQDESVVDDSQLPKDRFSAERLKGVDSTLKIQPAELGDSAMYLCASSLLGLAGSQFFGPGTRLTVL.

V is TRBV3-1 (or the pseudogene TRBV3-2) and J is TRBJ1-2; a possible D gene is TRBD1 (5 bases). V lost 5 bases, J lost 11 bases, and 18 bases lay in between. Germline-derived CDR1 and CDR2 are LGHDT and YNNKEL (reference sequence). The length of the CDR3 is 13 residues. Written as DNA, the CDR3 is TGTGCCAGCAGCTCCAACCGGGACTTAGGGTACACCTTC. The encoded protein is CASSSNRDLGYTF.